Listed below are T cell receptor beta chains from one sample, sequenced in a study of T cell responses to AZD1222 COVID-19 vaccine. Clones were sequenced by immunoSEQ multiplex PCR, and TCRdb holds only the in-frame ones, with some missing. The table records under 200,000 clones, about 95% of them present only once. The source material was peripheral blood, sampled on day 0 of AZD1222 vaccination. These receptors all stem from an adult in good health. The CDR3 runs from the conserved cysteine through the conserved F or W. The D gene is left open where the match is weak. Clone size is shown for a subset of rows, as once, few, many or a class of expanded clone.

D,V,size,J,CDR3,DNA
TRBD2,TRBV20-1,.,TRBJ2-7,CSASELAGPYEQYF,TGCAGTGCTAGTGAGCTAGCGGGACCATACGAGCAGTACTTC
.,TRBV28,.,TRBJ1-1,CASSPPWGSEAFF,TGTGCCAGCAGTCCCCCATGGGGGTCTGAAGCTTTCTTT
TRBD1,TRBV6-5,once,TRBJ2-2,CASSPGQGDTGELFF,TGTGCCAGCAGCCCGGGACAGGGCGACACCGGGGAGCTGTTTTTT
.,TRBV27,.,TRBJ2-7,CASQGRDSYEQYF,TGTGCCAGTCAGGGGCGCGACAGCTACGAGCAGTACTTC
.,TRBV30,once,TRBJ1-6,CAWSIDPPLHF,TGTGCCTGGAGTATCGACCCACCCCTCCACTTT
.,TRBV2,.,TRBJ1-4,CASSEAGGMRMKKLFF,TGTGCCAGCAGTGAAGCGGGAGGTATGCGAATGAAAAAACTGTTTTTT
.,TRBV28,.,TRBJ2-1,CASSLAVGTPDEFF,TGTGCCAGCAGCTTAGCAGTCGGGACACCCGATGAGTTCTTC
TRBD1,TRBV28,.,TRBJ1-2,CASSLFSGGDNYGYTF,TGTGCCAGCAGTTTATTTTCAGGGGGGGATAACTATGGCTACACCTTC
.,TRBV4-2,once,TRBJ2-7,CASSQNFGTGGLYEQYF,TGTGCCAGCAGCCAAAATTTCGGGACTGGGGGTTTATACGAGCAGTACTTC
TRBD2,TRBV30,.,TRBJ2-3,CAWSVGTSGRYKDTQYF,TGTGCCTGGAGTGTCGGGACTAGCGGGAGGTACAAGGATACGCAGTATTTT
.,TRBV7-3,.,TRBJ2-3,CASSLNLRDTQYF,TGTGCCAGCAGCTTAAATCTTAGGGATACGCAGTATTTT
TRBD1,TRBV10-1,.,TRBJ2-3,CASSLTGMGGTDTQYF,TGCGCCAGCAGCTTGACAGGGATGGGAGGCACAGATACGCAGTATTTT
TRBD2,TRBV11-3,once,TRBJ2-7,CASSLSGRGTYEQYF,TGTGCCAGCAGCTTAAGCGGGAGGGGAACCTACGAGCAGTACTTC
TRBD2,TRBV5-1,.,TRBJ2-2,CASSLGDRAGRGSTGELFF,TGCGCCAGCAGCTTGGGGGATCGAGCGGGGAGAGGGAGCACCGGGGAGCTGTTTTTT
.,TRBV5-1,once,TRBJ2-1,CASSLTLPNEQFF,TGCGCCAGCAGCTTGACTCTCCCCAATGAGCAGTTCTTC
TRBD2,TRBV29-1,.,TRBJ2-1,CSGLARIKSGSKYNEQFF,TGCAGCGGCCTAGCGCGTATTAAGAGCGGGAGTAAATACAATGAGCAGTTCTTC
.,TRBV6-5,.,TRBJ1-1,CASTLTVNTEAFF,TGTGCCAGCACCCTGACAGTTAACACTGAAGCTTTCTTT
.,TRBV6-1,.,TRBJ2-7,CASSEGLRSEQYF,TGTGCCAGCAGTGAAGGTCTTCGGTCCGAGCAGTACTTC
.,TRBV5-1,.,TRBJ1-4,CASSPDKAKMGKLFF,TGCGCCAGCAGCCCCGACAAGGCCAAGATGGGAAAACTGTTTTTT
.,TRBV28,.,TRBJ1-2,CASGRMDGALDGYTF,TGTGCCAGCGGAAGAATGGACGGAGCGCTGGATGGCTACACCTTC
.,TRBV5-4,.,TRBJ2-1,CASSSGGPSSYNEQFF,TGTGCCAGCAGCTCGGGCGGCCCTTCCTCCTACAATGAGCAGTTCTTC
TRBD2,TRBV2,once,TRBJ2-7,CAHKEAGREQYF,TGTGCCCACAAGGAAGCGGGAAGGGAGCAGTACTTC
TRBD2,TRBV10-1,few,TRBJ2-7,CASRASGSYEQYF,TGCGCCAGCAGAGCTAGCGGGAGCTACGAGCAGTACTTC
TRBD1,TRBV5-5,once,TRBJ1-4,CASRRGQGPNEKLFF,TGTGCCAGCAGGCGAGGACAGGGACCAAATGAAAAACTGTTTTTT
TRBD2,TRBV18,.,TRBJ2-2,CASSQGLAGGPDTGELFF,TGTGCCAGCTCCCAAGGACTAGCGGGAGGGCCGGACACCGGGGAGCTGTTTTTT
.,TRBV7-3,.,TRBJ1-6,CASSLRRGSDSPLHF,TGTGCCAGCAGCTTAAGAAGGGGGAGTGACTCACCCCTCCACTTT
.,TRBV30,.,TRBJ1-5,CAWEEGQAGQPQHF,TGTGCCTGGGAGGAAGGGCAGGCGGGTCAGCCCCAGCATTTT
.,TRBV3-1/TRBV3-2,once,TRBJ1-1,CASSPRVSLTEAFF,TGTGCCAGCAGCCCAAGGGTGTCCCTCACTGAAGCTTTCTTT
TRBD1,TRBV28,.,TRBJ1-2,CASSWDQGARGYTF,TGTGCCAGCAGTTGGGATCAGGGGGCGCGAGGCTACACCTTC
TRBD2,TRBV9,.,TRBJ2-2,CASSVGGLNTGELFF,TGTGCCAGCAGCGTAGGGGGACTAAACACCGGGGAGCTGTTTTTT
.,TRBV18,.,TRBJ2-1,CASSPELEAYNEQFF,TGTGCCAGCTCCCCTGAGCTGGAGGCCTACAATGAGCAGTTCTTC
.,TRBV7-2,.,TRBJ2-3,CASSLLGTQYF,TGTGCCAGCAGCTTATTAGGTACGCAGTATTTT
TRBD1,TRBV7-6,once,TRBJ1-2,CASSRTGAGGYTF,TGTGCCAGCAGCCGCACAGGGGCGGGCGGCTACACCTTC
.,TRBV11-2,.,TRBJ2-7,CASSFGDEQYF,TGTGCCAGCAGCTTCGGAGACGAGCAGTACTTC
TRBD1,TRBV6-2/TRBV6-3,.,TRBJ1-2,CASSPLDRALTRSGYTF,TGTGCCAGCAGTCCCCTCGACAGGGCTCTTACCCGGAGCGGCTACACCTTC
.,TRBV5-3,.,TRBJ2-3,CARSPQAGGTDTQYF,TGTGCCAGAAGTCCCCAGGCCGGAGGCACAGATACGCAGTATTTT
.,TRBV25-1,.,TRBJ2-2,CATYSGPDTGELFF,TGTGCCACTTATTCCGGGCCAGACACCGGGGAGCTGTTTTTT
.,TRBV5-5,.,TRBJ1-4,CASSPTVGVGEKLFF,TGTGCCAGCAGCCCGACGGTAGGGGTAGGAGAAAAACTGTTTTTT
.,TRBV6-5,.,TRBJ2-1,CASSYSPTGNEQFF,TGTGCCAGCAGTTACTCCCCTACCGGAAATGAGCAGTTCTTC
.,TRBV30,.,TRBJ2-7,CAWSVSYEQYF,TGTGCCTGGAGTGTATCTTACGAGCAGTACTTC
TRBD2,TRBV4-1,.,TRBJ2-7,CASSRQRLAGGRFEEQYF,TGCGCCAGCAGCCGACAACGACTAGCGGGAGGTCGGTTTGAAGAGCAGTACTTC
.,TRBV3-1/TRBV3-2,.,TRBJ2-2,CASSQGVNTGELFF,TGTGCCAGCAGCCAAGGGGTAAACACCGGGGAGCTGTTTTTT
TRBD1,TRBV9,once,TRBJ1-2,CASSKGQGGYYGYTF,TGTGCCAGCAGCAAGGGACAGGGAGGGTATTATGGCTACACCTTC
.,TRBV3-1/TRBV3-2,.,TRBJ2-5,CASSQGRWETQYF,TGTGCCAGCAGCCAAGGACGGTGGGAGACCCAGTACTTC
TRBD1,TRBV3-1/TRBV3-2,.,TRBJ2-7,CASSPLQGGPYEQYF,TGTGCCAGCAGCCCACTACAGGGGGGCCCCTACGAGCAGTACTTC
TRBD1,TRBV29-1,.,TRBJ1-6,CSVSTGDNSPLHF,TGCAGCGTGAGCACAGGGGATAATTCACCCCTCCACTTT
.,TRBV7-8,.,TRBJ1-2,CASSSRTPPVDGYTF,TGTGCCAGCAGCTCACGGACACCGCCTGTGGATGGCTACACCTTC
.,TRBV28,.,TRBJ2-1,CASGGYNEQFF,TGTGCCAGCGGCGGATACAATGAGCAGTTCTTC
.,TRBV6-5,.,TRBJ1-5,CASSSLGTHQPQHF,TGTGCCAGCAGTTCTCTCGGGACCCATCAGCCCCAGCATTTT
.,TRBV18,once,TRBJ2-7,CASSPLGDGPVYF,TGTGCCAGCTCACCACTCGGGGACGGTCCGGTGTACTTC
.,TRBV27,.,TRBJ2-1,CASSLSLRSEHNEQFF,TGTGCCAGCAGTTTAAGTCTTCGGTCAGAACACAATGAGCAGTTCTTC
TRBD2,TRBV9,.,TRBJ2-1,CASSVGAGEEFNEQFF,TGTGCCAGCAGCGTAGGGGCGGGAGAGGAGTTCAATGAGCAGTTCTTC
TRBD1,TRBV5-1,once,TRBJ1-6,CASSLATGGSPLHF,TGCGCCAGCAGCTTGGCGACAGGGGGATCACCCCTCCACTTT
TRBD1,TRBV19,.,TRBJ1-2,CASSPGQGVSYGYTF,TGTGCCAGTAGTCCCGGACAGGGTGTGAGCTATGGCTACACCTTC